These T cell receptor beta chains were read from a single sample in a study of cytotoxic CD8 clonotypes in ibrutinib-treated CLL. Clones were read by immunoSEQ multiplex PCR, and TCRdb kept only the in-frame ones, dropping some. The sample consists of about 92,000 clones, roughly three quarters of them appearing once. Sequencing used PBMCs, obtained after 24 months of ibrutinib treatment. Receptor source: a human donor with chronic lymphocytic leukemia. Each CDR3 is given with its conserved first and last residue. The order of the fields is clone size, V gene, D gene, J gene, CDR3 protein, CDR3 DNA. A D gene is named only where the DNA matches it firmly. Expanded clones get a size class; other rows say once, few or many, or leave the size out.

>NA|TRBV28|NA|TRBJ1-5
CASTSNQPQHF
TGTGCCAGTACTAGCAATCAGCCCCAGCATTTT
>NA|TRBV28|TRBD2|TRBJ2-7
CASSIDLAGSYEQYF
TGTGCCAGCAGTATCGATCTAGCGGGCAGCTACGAGCAGTACTTC
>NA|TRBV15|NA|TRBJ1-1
CATSRAGSLNTEAFF
TGTGCCACCAGCAGAGCGGGCAGTTTGAACACTGAAGCTTTCTTT
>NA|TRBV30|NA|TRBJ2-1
CAWRPGFAGEQFF
TGTGCCTGGAGGCCTGGTTTCGCCGGTGAGCAGTTCTTC
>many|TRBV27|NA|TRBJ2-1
CASRLGSYNEQFF
TGTGCCAGCAGACTAGGTTCCTACAATGAGCAGTTCTTC
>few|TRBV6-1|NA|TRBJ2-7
CASRSDGSYEQYF
TGTGCCAGCAGGTCGGACGGCTCCTACGAGCAGTACTTC
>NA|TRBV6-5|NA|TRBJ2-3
CASSYSTNTDTQYF
TGTGCCAGCAGTTACTCGACGAACACAGATACGCAGTATTTT
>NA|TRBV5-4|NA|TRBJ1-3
CASRFAQGNTIYF
TGTGCCAGCAGGTTCGCCCAGGGAAACACCATATATTTT
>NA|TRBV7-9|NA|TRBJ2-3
CASSLFTDTQYF
TGTGCCAGCAGCCTCTTCACAGATACGCAGTATTTT
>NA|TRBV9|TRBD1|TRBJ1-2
CASSVVEGASLSGYTF
TGTGCCAGCAGCGTTGTCGAGGGGGCTTCCTTATCCGGCTACACCTTC
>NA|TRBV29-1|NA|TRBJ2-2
CSVSVNPNTGELFF
TGCAGCGTTTCAGTCAATCCGAACACCGGGGAGCTGTTTTTT
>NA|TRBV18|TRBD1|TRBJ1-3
CASSPQGASSGNTIYF
TGTGCCAGCTCGCCCCAGGGGGCGAGCTCTGGAAACACCATATATTTT
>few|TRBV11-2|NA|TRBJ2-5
CASSLRETQYF
TGTGCCAGCAGCTTAAGAGAGACCCAGTACTTC
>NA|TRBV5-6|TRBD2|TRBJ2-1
CASSGVLAGESEQFF
TGTGCCAGCAGCGGCGTACTAGCGGGAGAGAGTGAGCAGTTCTTC
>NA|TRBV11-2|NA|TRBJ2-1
CASSLDLGTAEQFF
TGTGCCAGCAGCTTAGATTTAGGGACGGCTGAGCAGTTCTTC
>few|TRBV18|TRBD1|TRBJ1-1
CASSPQQGPNTEAFF
TGTGCCAGCTCACCTCAACAGGGGCCGAACACTGAAGCTTTCTTT
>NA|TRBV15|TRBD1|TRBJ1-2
CATSNQQGAAGGYTF
TGTGCCACCAGCAACCAACAGGGGGCCGCCGGAGGCTACACCTTC